This TCR beta chain was sequenced for a study of monozygotic twins with inflammatory bowel disease. TCRdb re-analyzed the 5' RACE reads; it lists each CDR3 protein once, without DNA. In total, the table holds over 110,000 distinct CDR3 sequences. The CDR3 is made up of 14 amino acids. Germline V lookup: CDR1 SQVTM, CDR2 ANQGSEA. Input material: blood. This clonotype was obtained from a human donor with ulcerative colitis or Crohn's disease, or a healthy co-twin of an affected twin (not recorded which). The chain has TRBV29-1 and TRBJ2-5; TCRdb proposes TRBD1, but this gene call is untestable without DNA. CDR3 amino acids: CSVTQGSVGETQYF. Supplemented by reference TRBV29-1 and TRBJ2-5, the full variable domain reads SAVISQKPSRDICQRGTSLTIQCQVDSQVTMMFWYRQQPGQSLTLIATANQGSEATYESGFVIDKFPISRPNLTFSTLTVSNMSPEDSSIYLCSVTQGSVGETQYFGPGTRLLVL.